Included here is one T cell receptor beta chain sequence, with context. Deletions cut 5 bases from V and 5 bases from J, with 15 bases between. This CDR3 spans 14 amino acids. Germline V gene sequence: CDR1 SGHTA, CDR2 FQGNSA. This record belongs to a study of blood T cell repertoires in COVID-19. Clones were read by immunoSEQ multiplex PCR, and TCRdb kept only the in-frame ones, dropping some. The table shows about 95,000 clones, with approximately 88% occurring only once. This clonotype was sampled from a man between 45 and 60 years old with COVID-19, enrolled during active disease. The sample taken for sequencing was peripheral blood. This sequence joins TRBV7-2 and TRBJ1-1, with no clear D. CDR3 nucleotide sequence: TGTGCCAGCAGCGCGGACTCGACTTTAACTGAAGCTTTCTTT. Amino acid sequence: CASSADSTLTEAFF.